This TCR beta chain was recovered during a study of shared clonotypes between healthy human individuals. On the study more broadly: Researchers drew samples from a couple of women and a few men aged 18 to 49.

This CDR3 region has 16 residues. Trimming took 1 base from V and 7 from J, leaving 21 bases between them. Germline V CDR1 and CDR2: SGHRS, YFSETQ. Findings and limits, study-wide: The genetic and exposure-history diversity represented was limited by few donors.

Donors, without exception, were Caucasian adults residing in Nashville, Tennessee. Data came from immunoSEQ multiplex PCR; TCRdb stores just in-frame clones and leaves some out. The table records around 1 million clones, more than 75% of them present only once. Concerning this clone itself: No antigen is known for it.

Sequences were obtained from memory CD4+ T cells sorted from blood. The sample's subset: CD45RA-negative fraction. The origin of this receptor is a man aged 18-30 years in good health. V and J are TRBV5-1 and TRBJ2-7; the D is unclear. DNA for the CDR3: TGCGCCAGCAGCTTGCTATCTCCCCCCATCTCCACTGAGCAGTACTTC. It translates to CASSLLSPPISTEQYF.